The 30 T cell receptor beta chains below were found in one sample sequenced in a study of T cells in narcolepsy. Some clones are missing from TCRdb's copy, which holds only in-frame ones; the method was immunoSEQ multiplex PCR. This repertoire shows about 35,000 clones, roughly four fifths found once; its top ten account for approximately 2.2%. Source material: memory (CD45RA-) CD4+ T cells from blood. Receptors were obtained from a human donor in good health.

In its sample, this clone was seen once. The gene calls are TRBV7-2 and TRBJ2-7; D could derive from TRBD1 or TRBD2 (5 bases each). Trimming removed 5 bases from V and 2 bases from J, with 16 bases in between. The CDR3 consists of 15 residues. The germline V gene has CDR1 SGHTA and CDR2 FQGNSA. For the CDR3, the DNA is TGTGCCAGCAGCATTGCCGGGGCCCTTCCCTACGAGCAGTACTTC. As protein: CASSIAGALPYEQYF.

The chain couples TRBV29-1 to TRBJ1-3; D perhaps matches TRBD1 (5 bases). CDR3 length: 13 residues. Trimming removed 6 bases at V and 2 bases at J, with 11 bases between. The germline gives CDR1 SQVTM, CDR2 ANQGSEA. This CDR3 reads CSVLTVPGNTIYF. CDR3 nucleotides: TGCAGCGTACTGACAGTCCCTGGAAACACCATATATTTT. Full variable domain (missing parts from reference TRBV29-1 and TRBJ1-3): SAVISQKPSRDICQRGTSLTIQCQVDSQVTMMFWYRQQPGQSLTLIATANQGSEATYESGFVIDKFPISRPNLTFSTLTVSNMSPEDSSIYLCSVLTVPGNTIYFGEGSWLTVV.

The chain joins TRBV6-5 to TRBJ1-2, with 7 bases lining up with TRBD1. The CDR3 runs 14 residues. Per the germline V gene, CDR1 is MNHEY and CDR2 is SVGAGI. The V gene end was trimmed by 6 bases and the J gene end by 6 bases; junction bases not matched to a gene: 10. CDR3 nucleotides: TGTGCCAGCAGATTTACCGGGACAGTTGATGGCTACACCTTC. Amino acid sequence: CASRFTGTVDGYTF.

The chain links TRBV18 to TRBJ2-7; 11 bases are a match to TRBD2. V shed 3 bases and J 7 bases; nucleotides not matched to a gene: 8. The length of the CDR3 is 15 residues. From germline, CDR1 is KGHSH and CDR2 LQKENI. The CDR3 region has the DNA TGTGCCAGCTCACCTTCCGGGACTAGCGGTCGGGAGCAGTACTTC. This encodes CASSPSGTSGREQYF.

The chain joins TRBV18 to TRBJ2-3, with 7 bases identical to TRBD2. Per the germline V gene, CDR1 is KGHSH and CDR2 is LQKENI. CDR3 length equals 16 residues. V shed 0 bases, J shed 0 bases, and the junction held 3 bases outside the gene matches. The CDR3 DNA reads as TGTGCCAGCTCACCACCTGAGCGGGGTAGCACAGATACGCAGTATTTT. This sequence encodes CASSPPERGSTDTQYF.

This clone showed up just a few times. J is TRBJ2-7 and V is TRBV9; 9 bases are a match to TRBD2. Germline CDR1 and CDR2: SGDLS and YYNGEE. The junction had 14 bases not matched to a gene; V was cut back by 4 bases and J by 3 bases. There are 17 residues in the CDR3. CDR3 in amino acids: CASSPPRGGREGYEQYF. CDR3 sequence (DNA): TGTGCCAGCAGCCCACCCCGGGGGGGGCGGGAGGGCTACGAGCAGTACTTC.

This chain links TRBV7-9 with TRBJ2-3, with a tentative D call TRBD1 (5 bases). The CDR3 consists of 17 residues. V was trimmed by 1 base and J by 1 base, leaving 15 bases between them. Germline CDR1 SEHNR, CDR2 FQNEAQ (reference sequence). CDR3 in amino acids: CASSLEVGARRTDTQYF. CDR3 in DNA: TGTGCCAGCAGCTTAGAGGTTGGGGCTCGCCGCACAGATACGCAGTATTTT.

This clone was observed a handful of times. This rearrangement joins TRBV19 to TRBJ1-1; D ambiguous. V was shortened by 3 bases and J by 2 bases, with 7 bases between the two germline ends. CDR1 is LNHDA, CDR2 SQIVND, per germline (reference sequence). This CDR3 region has 13 residues. This chain's CDR3 is CASSMNLNTEAFF. In nucleotides, the CDR3 is TGTGCCAGTAGTATGAACCTCAACACTGAAGCTTTCTTT.

This clone was detected only a few times. The sample has other DNA sequences that encode this CDR3 too. CDR3 amino acids: CASSFRLGNTIYF. CDR3 sequence (DNA): TGTGCCAGCAGTTTTCGCCTTGGAAACACCATATATTTT. The V call is TRBV27, the J call TRBJ1-3; D unresolved. V shed 3 bases and J shed 3 bases, with 6 bases lying between them. The CDR3 runs to 13 residues. From germline, CDR1 is MNHEY and CDR2 SMNVEV (reference sequence).

This rearrangement joins TRBV19 to TRBJ2-1; 8 bases are a match to TRBD2. Germline V CDR1 and CDR2: LNHDA, SQIVND (reference sequence). The CDR3 spans 17 residues. After removal of 1 base from V and 5 bases from J, the junction contained 10 bases not matched to a gene. CDR3 protein: CASSIARGGRLDNEQFF. In nucleotides, the CDR3 is TGTGCCAGTAGTATAGCCCGGGGGGGCCGTTTGGACAATGAGCAGTTCTTC.

This chain connects TRBV27 to TRBJ2-3, with D unclear. The CDR3 is 14 residues long. Germline V gene lookup returns CDR1 MNHEY and CDR2 SMNVEV (reference sequence). Trimming shortened V by 8 bases and J by 1 base, and 13 bases separated the two germline ends. CDR3 nucleotides: TGTGCCAGCTGGCGCGAGAGAGGCACAGATACGCAGTATTTT. Residues: CASWRERGTDTQYF.

The rearrangement uses TRBV10-3 and TRBJ2-2, with no clear D. V was pared by 4 bases and J by 1 base, with 7 bases between. The germline gives CDR1 ENHRY, CDR2 SYGVKD. The CDR3 is 14 amino acids. In DNA form, the CDR3 reads TGTGCCATCAGTGGGGCAGGGAACACCGGGGAGCTGTTTTTT. This encodes CAISGAGNTGELFF.

This clone has a single count. The V call is TRBV6-1, the J call TRBJ2-2; TRBD1 might be the D (5 bases). CDR3 length equals 15 residues. Trimming took off 4 bases at V and 4 bases at J, with 13 bases between the two ends. The germline gives CDR1 MNHNS, CDR2 SASEGT. The CDR3: CASSALGEGTGELFF. The CDR3 DNA reads TGTGCCAGCAGTGCTTTAGGGGAAGGCACCGGGGAGCTGTTTTTT.

The chain joins TRBV11-2 to TRBJ1-2; D call uncertain. The CDR3 has 13 residues. The germline V gene has CDR1 SGHAT and CDR2 FQNNGV. Between the trimmed V and J ends, which lost 5 bases and 4 bases, there was a span of 11 bases. The CDR3 loop reads CASSGLGFYGYTF. CDR3 nucleotide sequence: TGTGCCAGCAGCGGTCTCGGGTTCTATGGCTACACCTTC.

The rearrangement joins TRBV5-5 to TRBJ1-4, with D unresolved. CDR1 is SGHKS, CDR2 YYEKEE, per germline (reference sequence). Trimming pared 0 bases from V and 0 bases from J, leaving 6 bases between. The CDR3 is made up of 15 amino acids. CDR3 sequence (DNA): TGTGCCAGCAGCTTGGTCTTCCCAACTAATGAAAAACTGTTTTTT. Translation: CASSLVFPTNEKLFF.

The chain links TRBV5-8 to TRBJ2-2; 7 nucleotides agree with TRBD2. Per germline, CDR1 SGHTS and CDR2 YDEGEE. The CDR3 is made up of 19 amino acids. The V gene end was trimmed by 4 bases and the J gene end by 4 bases; junction bases not matched to a gene: 19. CDR3 nucleotide sequence: TGTGCCAGCAGCAGTGATCGGAGTTTGGCGGGAGTTGGCACCGGGGAGCTGTTTTTT. Protein sequence: CASSSDRSLAGVGTGELFF.

The chain employs TRBV2 and TRBJ1-4, with TRBD1 matching 8 bases. Germline loops: CDR1 SNHLY, CDR2 FYNNEI. The CDR3 contains 14 residues. J lost 6 bases, V lost 4 bases, and 4 bases had no gene match. This CDR3 is CASSGDRGDEKLFF. Here the CDR3 DNA reads TGTGCCAGCAGTGGAGACAGGGGAGATGAAAAACTGTTTTTT.

The chain couples TRBV19 to TRBJ2-2, with D perhaps matching TRBD2 (5 bases). CDR3 length: 15 amino acids. The V gene's germline CDR1 is LNHDA and CDR2 SQIVND (reference sequence). Trimming shortened V by 2 bases and J by 4 bases, and 11 bases separated the two germline ends. DNA for the CDR3: TGTGCCAGTAGTATAAGTCTAGCCCTCACCGGGGAGCTGTTTTTT. This sequence encodes CASSISLALTGELFF. The entire variable domain, with the rest obtained from reference TRBV19 and TRBJ2-2, is as follows: DGGITQSPKYLFRKEGQNVTLSCEQNLNHDAMYWYRQDPGQGLRLIYYSQIVNDFQKGDIAEGYSVSREKKESFPLTVTSAQKNPTAFYLCASSISLALTGELFFGEGSRLTVL.

CDR3 coding DNA: TGTGCCAGCAACCCCGGGGGGCCTTCCTACGAGCAGTACTTC. Translation: CASNPGGPSYEQYF. This sequence joins TRBV6-1 and TRBJ2-7; TRBD2 might be the D (7 bases). This CDR3 region has 14 residues. Germline V gene data show CDR1 as MNHNS and CDR2 as SASEGT. Trimming removed 7 bases from V and 1 base from J, with 14 bases in between.

The gene calls are TRBV28 and TRBJ2-7, with D possibly TRBD1 on 5 matching bases. The CDR3 has 13 amino acids. Trimming cost V 6 bases and J 1 base, with 10 bases left between them. Germline lookup yields CDR1 MDHEN and CDR2 SYDVKM. The CDR3 DNA reads TGTGCCAGCAGGGGGCCCGCTTCCTACGAGCAGTACTTC. Its protein product is CASRGPASYEQYF.

This chain's CDR3 is CASRMTGGGETQYF. CDR3 nucleotide sequence: TGTGCCAGTAGGATGACAGGGGGAGGAGAGACCCAGTACTTC. The chain is built from TRBV19 and TRBJ2-5; TRBD1 agrees at 9 bases. Per the germline V gene, CDR1 is LNHDA and CDR2 is SQIVND (reference sequence). The CDR3 sequence is 14 residues long. V lost 6 bases, J lost 4 bases, and 6 bases stayed unmatched.

The genes are TRBV9 and TRBJ2-1, with TRBD2 matching 12 bases. This CDR3 has 17 residues. From germline, CDR1 is SGDLS and CDR2 YYNGEE. V was clipped by 3 bases and J by 7 bases; unmatched bases: 11. The CDR3 loop is CASSGSPGLAGRNEQFF. The CDR3 region has the DNA TGTGCCAGCAGCGGCTCCCCTGGACTAGCGGGGAGGAATGAGCAGTTCTTC.

The chain is built from TRBV5-5 and TRBJ2-1; tentatively, D is TRBD1 (5 bases). The CDR3 has 14 residues. Between the trimmed V and J ends, which lost 0 bases and 6 bases, there was a span of 10 bases. Germline CDR1 SGHKS, CDR2 YYEKEE (reference sequence). CDR3 amino acids: CASSLGRTSNEQFF. The DNA for the CDR3 is TGTGCCAGCAGCTTGGGCAGGACATCCAATGAGCAGTTCTTC. Using reference TRBV5-5 and TRBJ2-1 for the parts outside the CDR3, the full variable domain is DAGVTQSPTHLIKTRGQQVTLRCSPISGHKSVSWYQQVLGQGPQFIFQYYEKEERGRGNFPDRFSARQFPNYSSELNVNALLLGDSALYLCASSLGRTSNEQFFGPGTRLTVL.

The V gene is TRBV5-1, the J gene TRBJ1-2; the D is unclear. Germline assignment: CDR1 SGHRS and CDR2 YFSETQ. Between the trimmed V and J ends, which lost 0 bases and 0 bases, there was a span of 6 bases. The CDR3 sequence is 14 residues long. The CDR3 loop reads CASSLATPNYGYTF. The DNA of the CDR3 is TGCGCCAGCAGCTTGGCCACACCTAACTATGGCTACACCTTC.

This clone was recorded only once. Other DNA sequences in the same sample also yield this CDR3. The J gene is TRBJ1-1, the V gene TRBV7-6; D remains unclear. CDR3 length: 15 amino acids. The V gene's germline CDR1 is SGHVS and CDR2 FNYEAQ. Trimming took off 2 bases at V and 3 bases at J, with 13 bases between the two ends. The CDR3 DNA is TGTGCCAGCAGCTTATTCCAGTCTAAGGACACTGAAGCTTTCTTT. Residues: CASSLFQSKDTEAFF. The whole variable domain, remainder taken from reference TRBV7-6 and TRBJ1-1, is GAGVSQSPRYKVTKRGQDVALRCDPISGHVSLYWYRQALGQGPEFLTYFNYEAQQDKSGLPNDRFSAERPEGSISTLTIQRTEQRDSAMYRCASSLFQSKDTEAFFGQGTRLTVV.

The rearrangement joins TRBV4-2 to TRBJ2-3; 8 bases fit TRBD2. V lost 2 bases, J lost 1 base, and 2 bases stayed unmatched. The CDR3 consists of 15 residues. Germline CDR1 is LGHNA and CDR2 is YNFKEQ. CDR3 loop: CASSQMTSGTDTQYF. In DNA form, the CDR3 reads TGTGCCAGCAGCCAAATGACTAGCGGCACAGATACGCAGTATTTT.

J is TRBJ2-1 and V is TRBV5-1; the D gene is possibly TRBD2 (5 bases). Germline V lookup: CDR1 SGHRS, CDR2 YFSETQ. This CDR3 region has 13 residues. Trimming took off 0 bases at V and 10 bases at J, with 11 bases between the two ends. The CDR3 nucleotides are TGCGCCAGCAGCTTGGGGCCGGGGAGCGAGCAGTTCTTC. It encodes CASSLGPGSEQFF.

The chain is built from TRBV27 and TRBJ1-5; 8 nucleotides align to TRBD1. CDR3 length: 15 amino acids. Unmatched junction bases numbered 5, after V lost 3 bases and J lost 4 bases. CDR1 MNHEY and CDR2 SMNVEV come from the germline V gene (reference sequence). This chain's CDR3 is CASSFDTGGNQPQHF. CDR3 coding DNA: TGTGCCAGCAGTTTTGATACAGGGGGAAATCAGCCCCAGCATTTT.

CDR3 bases: TGTGCCAGCAAGCGGGACGCCGGGACCGGGGAGCTGTTTTTT. This codes for CASKRDAGTGELFF. This chain uses TRBV27 with TRBJ2-2; TRBD2 agrees at 7 bases. J gave up 5 bases and V 7 bases, and 7 bases lay outside the gene matches. CDR3 size: 14 residues. In germline, CDR1 is MNHEY, CDR2 SMNVEV (reference sequence).

The CDR3 DNA reads as TGTGCCAGCTCACCTCTCGACGGTGGGGCTTTCTTT. Its translation is CASSPLDGGAFF. This chain links TRBV18 with TRBJ1-1, with unresolved D. V was clipped by 3 bases and J by 11 bases, with 13 bases between them. This CDR3 region has 12 residues. Germline CDR1 is KGHSH and CDR2 is LQKENI. Combining the CDR3 with reference TRBV18 and TRBJ1-1 gives the whole variable domain NAGVMQNPRHLVRRRGQEARLRCSPMKGHSHVYWYRQLPEEGLKFMVYLQKENIIDESGMPKERFSAEFPKEGPSILRIQQVVRGDSAAYFCASSPLDGGAFFGQGTRLTVV.